The 2 T cell receptor beta chains below come from one sample, sequenced in a study of cytomegalovirus exposure and HLA in healthy donors. 13 Jbeta primers and 60 Vbeta primers were used for the PCR. TCRdb's table, derived via immunoSEQ multiplex PCR, lists solely in-frame clones and lacks some. The data contain around 80,000 clones, 10% of them singletons. The sample taken for sequencing was PBMCs. Receptors originate from a man aged 55 to 70 in good health and CMV-seropositive.

The genes are TRBV7-2 and TRBJ2-5; 9 nucleotides align to TRBD2. Trimming cost V 8 bases and J 5 bases; bases outside gene matches: 6. Germline V CDR1 and CDR2: SGHTA, FQGNSA. CDR3 length equals 13 residues. This chain's CDR3 is CASRGGGAETQYF. The CDR3 region has the DNA TGTGCCAGCCGAGGCGGGGGGGCCGAGACCCAGTACTTC.

Comments on this clone: Germline is not matched at one junction end, which may reflect a read error. The CDR3 is CTSSPQDRPNEKLFF. DNA for the CDR3: TGTACCAGCAGCCCCCAGGACAGGCCTAATGAAAAACTGTTTTTT. The rearrangement uses TRBV9 and TRBJ1-4; 7 bases match TRBD1. The germline CDR1 and CDR2 sequences are SGDLS and YYNGEE. The CDR3 loop spans 15 amino acids.